Below, 23 T cell receptor beta chains from the same sample are listed, as sequenced in a study of cytomegalovirus exposure and HLA in healthy donors. Assay: immunoSEQ multiplex PCR; the TCRdb copy retains only in-frame clones and omits some. This table has roughly 330,000 clones, 87% appearing once. Input material: PBMCs. All receptors come from a woman in her thirties in good health and CMV-seropositive.

The V call is TRBV19, the J call TRBJ2-7, with 9 positions matching TRBD1. The trim removed 3 bases at V and 1 base at J, leaving 4 bases unmatched. CDR1 is LNHDA, CDR2 SQIVND, per germline (reference sequence). The CDR3 length is 15 residues. In DNA, the CDR3 is TGTGCCAGTAGTATTGGACAGGGGCAGTCCTACGAGCAGTACTTC. This codes for CASSIGQGQSYEQYF.

The rearrangement joins TRBV2 to TRBJ2-1, with 10 bases that match TRBD2. The CDR3 consists of 20 residues. Germline values: CDR1 SNHLY, CDR2 FYNNEI. Unmatched junction bases numbered 15, after V lost 0 bases and J lost 4 bases. CDR3 protein: CASSEAERATSGATYNEQFF. DNA for the CDR3: TGTGCCAGCAGTGAAGCGGAGAGGGCTACTAGCGGGGCCACTTACAATGAGCAGTTCTTC. Combining the CDR3 with reference TRBV2 and TRBJ2-1 gives the whole variable domain EPEVTQTPSHQVTQMGQEVILRCVPISNHLYFYWYRQILGQKVEFLVSFYNNEISEKSEIFDDQFSVERPDGSNFTLKIRSTKLEDSAMYFCASSEAERATSGATYNEQFFGPGTRLTVL.

This clone appeared a few times. J is TRBJ2-7 and V is TRBV30; TRBD1 agrees at 8 bases. The J segment lost 2 bases and the V segment lost 6 bases, leaving 9 bases of the junction unmatched. The V gene's germline CDR1 is GTSNPN and CDR2 SVGIG (reference sequence). The CDR3 length is 14 residues. The CDR3 sequence: CACKVQGAAYEQYF. As DNA, the CDR3 is TGTGCCTGTAAAGTCCAGGGGGCGGCCTACGAGCAGTACTTC. Drawing the rest from reference TRBV30 and TRBJ2-7, the complete variable domain is SQTIHQWPATLVQPVGSPLSLECTVEGTSNPNLYWYRQAAGRGLQLLFYSVGIGQISSEVPQNLSASRPQDRQFILSSKKLLLSDSGFYLCACKVQGAAYEQYFGPGTRLTVT.

The chain uses TRBV28 and TRBJ2-7; TRBD2 agrees at 9 bases. Germline CDR1 reads MDHEN; CDR2 reads SYDVKM. This CDR3 spans 15 amino acids. V shed 3 bases, J shed 2 bases, and the junction held 5 bases outside the gene matches. CDR3 sequence: CASSFSGGSTYEQYF. CDR3 in DNA: TGTGCCAGCAGTTTTAGCGGGGGTTCAACCTACGAGCAGTACTTC.

The chain is built from TRBV19 and TRBJ1-3; a possible D gene is TRBD1 (5 bases). Germline values: CDR1 LNHDA, CDR2 SQIVND (reference sequence). V lost 5 bases and J lost 0, with 11 bases in between. This CDR3 contains 15 residues. This CDR3 reads CASSPGHVSGNTIYF. The CDR3 coding sequence is TGTGCCAGTAGTCCAGGACACGTCTCTGGAAACACCATATATTTT.

The CDR3 reads CASSVYDRPNTEAFF. CDR3 sequence (DNA): TGTGCCAGCAGCGTATATGACAGGCCGAACACTGAAGCTTTCTTT. The chain uses TRBV9 and TRBJ1-1, with a tentative D call TRBD1 (6 bases). This CDR3 is 15 amino acids long. Germline loops: CDR1 SGDLS, CDR2 YYNGEE. Trimming took off 1 base at V and 1 base at J, with 11 bases between the two ends.

This clone was observed a handful of times. The gene calls are TRBV2 and TRBJ1-2; no clear D. Germline assignment: CDR1 SNHLY and CDR2 FYNNEI. CDR3 length equals 13 residues. With 3 bases removed from V and 4 bases from J, the gap between germline ends came to 9 bases. CDR3 bases: TGTGCCAGCAGTGACCGGGTGCGCTATGGCTACACCTTC. The encoded protein is CASSDRVRYGYTF.

The rearrangement links TRBV6-5 to TRBJ2-7, with 8 bases lining up with TRBD2. The CDR3 totals 16 residues. J was trimmed by 3 bases and V by 6 bases; bases with no gene match: 13. The germline V gene has CDR1 MNHEY and CDR2 SVGAGI. CDR3 residues: CASRYLPTGGIYEQYF. As DNA, the CDR3 is TGTGCCAGCAGGTACCTCCCAACGGGAGGGATCTACGAGCAGTACTTC.

The chain combines TRBV28 with TRBJ1-5, with TRBD1 matching 9 bases. The V and J ends lost 6 bases and 3 bases, in that order; junction bases with no gene match: 12. The V gene's germline CDR1 is MDHEN and CDR2 SYDVKM. The CDR3 covers 17 residues. CDR3 in amino acids: CASSLRRDRVPNQPQHF. CDR3 DNA sequence: TGTGCCAGCAGCCTGCGCCGGGACAGGGTACCCAATCAGCCCCAGCATTTT.

The chain employs TRBV10-3 and TRBJ1-4; D ambiguous. This CDR3 spans 15 amino acids. V was trimmed by 10 bases and J by 4 bases, leaving 19 bases between them. Germline V CDR1 and CDR2: ENHRY, SYGVKD. The CDR3 protein is CATRPGPSGNEKLFF. The CDR3 nucleotides read TGTGCCACCCGGCCCGGTCCTAGCGGTAATGAAAAACTGTTTTTT.

The CDR3 DNA reads as TGTGCCAGCAGCGTAACCCCAAATGCCTACGAGCAGTACTTC. Its protein is CASSVTPNAYEQYF. This sequence joins TRBV9 and TRBJ2-7; no clear D gene. Germline V gives CDR1 SGDLS, CDR2 YYNGEE. V was shortened by 1 base and J by 2 bases, with 10 bases between the two germline ends. This CDR3 spans 14 amino acids.

The V gene is TRBV29-1, the J gene TRBJ2-5, with unresolved D. From germline, CDR1 is SQVTM and CDR2 ANQGSEA. The CDR3 sequence is 14 residues long. The ends were cut back, 4 bases at V and 0 bases at J, with 12 bases in the middle. The CDR3: CSVVRPAYQETQYF. Here the CDR3 DNA reads TGCAGCGTTGTAAGGCCAGCGTACCAAGAGACCCAGTACTTC.

V usage is TRBV7-8 and J usage is TRBJ2-3, with D maybe TRBD2 (6 bases). Germline assignment: CDR1 SGHVS and CDR2 FQNEAQ. This CDR3 spans 15 amino acids. Deletions cut 1 base from V and 0 bases from J, with 8 bases between. The CDR3 nucleotides read TGTGCCAGCAGCTTAGGGGGGGTTAGCACAGATACGCAGTATTTT. The encoded protein is CASSLGGVSTDTQYF.

V gene TRBV7-7 combines with J gene TRBJ2-1, with 10 positions matching TRBD1. Germline V gives CDR1 SSHAT, CDR2 FNYEAQ (reference sequence). This CDR3 region has 14 residues. With V trimmed by 1 base and J by 8 bases, 2 bases remained unmatched. The CDR3 region has the DNA TGTGCCAGCAGCTTAGGGACAGGGGGTTATGAGCAGTTCTTC. It codes for CASSLGTGGYEQFF.

The chain combines TRBV27 with TRBJ1-1, with TRBD1 matching 7 bases. Germline V gene lookup returns CDR1 MNHEY and CDR2 SMNVEV (reference sequence). The CDR3 covers 15 residues. J gave up 2 bases and V 5 bases, and 8 bases lay outside the gene matches. CDR3 sequence: CASSLRTGANTEAFF. The CDR3 DNA sequence: TGTGCCAGCAGTCTACGGACAGGAGCTAACACTGAAGCTTTCTTT.

The chain is built from TRBV27 and TRBJ2-7; 7 nucleotides agree with TRBD1. The CDR3 runs to 16 residues. Germline V CDR1 and CDR2: MNHEY, SMNVEV (reference sequence). J gave up 2 bases and V 6 bases, and 13 bases lay outside the gene matches. CDR3 loop: CASRTYRGRLTYEQYF. The CDR3 bases are TGTGCCAGCAGGACTTACAGGGGACGCTTAACCTACGAGCAGTACTTC.

The rearrangement uses TRBV5-1 and TRBJ2-5; weak D call: TRBD2 (6 bases). Trimming pared 5 bases from V and 5 bases from J, leaving 22 bases between. The germline V gene encodes CDR1 SGHRS and CDR2 YFSETQ. The CDR3 spans 16 residues. CDR3 DNA: TGCGCCAGCAGTAGATCCATACGCGGGGTCGGCGAGACCCAGTACTTC. It specifies CASSRSIRGVGETQYF. Full variable domain (rest looked up from reference TRBV5-1 and TRBJ2-5): KAGVTQTPRYLIKTRGQQVTLSCSPISGHRSVSWYQQTPGQGLQFLFEYFSETQRNKGNFPGRFSGRQFSNSRSEMNVSTLELGDSALYLCASSRSIRGVGETQYFGPGTRLLVL.

The V gene is TRBV5-5, the J gene TRBJ2-6; D is unresolved. Germline V gene lookup returns CDR1 SGHKS and CDR2 YYEKEE (reference sequence). The CDR3 runs 14 residues. Between the trimmed V and J ends, which lost 4 bases and 0 bases, there was a span of 5 bases. The CDR3 region is CASSPVSGANVLTF. In nucleotides, the CDR3 is TGTGCCAGCAGCCCAGTCTCTGGGGCCAACGTCCTGACTTTC.

This chain connects TRBV19 to TRBJ2-7, with TRBD1 as a possible D gene (5 bases). The ends were cut back, 3 bases at V and 3 bases at J, with 15 bases in the middle. Germline-derived CDR1 and CDR2 are LNHDA and SQIVND (reference sequence). There are 15 residues in the CDR3. CDR3 bases: TGTGCCAGTAGTATGGGGCAGGGTGGTCGCTACGAGCAGTACTTC. This sequence encodes CASSMGQGGRYEQYF.

This chain connects TRBV5-3 to TRBJ1-1; 12 nucleotides agree with TRBD1. TRBV5-3 is marked as an open reading frame, function uncertain. The CDR3 is 18 residues long. V shed 2 bases and J 0 bases; nucleotides not matched to a gene: 8. This CDR3 reads CARSLDFGTGGLNTEAFF. The DNA for the CDR3 is TGTGCCAGAAGCTTAGACTTTGGGACAGGGGGCTTGAACACTGAAGCTTTCTTT.

V and J are TRBV19 and TRBJ1-4; 8 bases are a match to TRBD1. The V segment lost 5 bases and the J segment 3 bases; nucleotides outside the gene matches: 2. The CDR3 sequence is 14 residues long. Germline V gives CDR1 LNHDA, CDR2 SQIVND (reference sequence). For the CDR3, the DNA is TGTGCCAGTAGTGCGACAGGGGCTAATGAAAAACTGTTTTTT. This sequence encodes CASSATGANEKLFF.

There are a few counts of this clone. The genes are TRBV28 and TRBJ1-2, with D possibly TRBD1 on 6 matching bases. CDR1 and CDR2 from the germline V gene are MDHEN and SYDVKM. The V gene lost 3 bases and the J gene lost 6 bases, with 8 bases spanning the gap. The length of the CDR3 is 12 residues. The CDR3 sequence is CASSFGGHGYTF. CDR3 nucleotide sequence: TGTGCCAGCAGTTTCGGGGGGCATGGCTACACCTTC.

This chain joins TRBV9 and TRBJ2-1, with 9 nucleotides matching TRBD2. The CDR3 spans 17 residues. V trimming: 4 bases; J trimming: 5 bases; junction bases outside the gene matches: 13. Looked up from germline, CDR1 is SGDLS and CDR2 is YYNGEE. CDR3 region: CASSPHPGVAGDNEQFF. The CDR3 bases are TGTGCCAGCAGCCCTCACCCCGGAGTAGCGGGAGACAATGAGCAGTTCTTC.